The present T cell receptor (beta chain) was sequenced within a study of blood T cell repertoires in COVID-19. This CDR3 has 14 amino acids. Trimming removed 2 bases at V and 2 bases at J, with 8 bases between. Germline CDR1 and CDR2: SEHNR and FQNEAQ (reference sequence). TCRdb's table, derived via immunoSEQ multiplex PCR, lists solely in-frame clones and lacks some. The sample carries fewer than 250,000 clones, about 82% recorded once. J is TRBJ2-3 and V is TRBV7-9; no firm D call. The material sequenced was peripheral blood. The origin of this receptor is a woman of 80 years or more with acute or convalescent COVID-19. CDR3 DNA sequence: TGTGCCAGCAGCTTATCAAGCGCCACAGATACGCAGTATTTT. It yields the protein CASSLSSATDTQYF.